This T cell receptor beta chain was sequenced in a study of graft-versus-host responses after intestinal transplantation. About the study: Anti-thymocyte globulin served as induction for all recipients, who then took tacrolimus and steroids for approximately three years. Notes on the study in general: Recipient marrow harbored GvH clones, some of which surfaced first in ileum or blood.

Between the trimmed V and J ends, which lost 0 bases and 4 bases, there was a span of 25 bases. The CDR3 extends over 20 amino acids. Germline loops: CDR1 SGHTS, CDR2 YDEGEE. With regard to this clone: The target antigen is unknown.

TCRdb's copy holds only in-frame clones and misses some; the assay was immunoSEQ multiplex PCR. The data contain approximately 81,000 clones, around 87% of them seen just once; the ten biggest clones take up more than 7%. The chain combines TRBV5-8 with TRBJ1-4, with D maybe TRBD1 (5 bases). The material was unstimulated CD8+ T cells sorted from spleen or lymph node cells, obtained before transplant. The clonotype comes from a human donor who was the organ donor for an intestinal transplant. CDR3 in DNA: TGTGCCAGCAGCTTGGCTAACTGGGTGTTCGCGGGACCCCGTAATGAAAAACTGTTTTTT. It yields the protein CASSLANWVFAGPRNEKLFF.